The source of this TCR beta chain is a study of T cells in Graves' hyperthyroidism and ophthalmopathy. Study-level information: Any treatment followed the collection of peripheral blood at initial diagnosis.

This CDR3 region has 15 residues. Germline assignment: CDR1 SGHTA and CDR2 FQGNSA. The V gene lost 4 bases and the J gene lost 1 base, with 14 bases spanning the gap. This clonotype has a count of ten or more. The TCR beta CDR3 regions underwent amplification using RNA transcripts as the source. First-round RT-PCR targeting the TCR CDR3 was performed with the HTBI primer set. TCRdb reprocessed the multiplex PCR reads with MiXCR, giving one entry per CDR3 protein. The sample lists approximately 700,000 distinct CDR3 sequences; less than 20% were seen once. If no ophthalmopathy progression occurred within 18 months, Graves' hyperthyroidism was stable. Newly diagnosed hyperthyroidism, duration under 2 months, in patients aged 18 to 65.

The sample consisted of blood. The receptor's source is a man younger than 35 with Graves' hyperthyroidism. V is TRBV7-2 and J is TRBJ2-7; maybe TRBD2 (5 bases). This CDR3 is CASSSASTISYEQYF. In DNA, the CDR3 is TGTGCCAGCAGCTCAGCTTCGACTATATCCTACGAGCAGTACTTC.